What follows describes a single T cell receptor beta chain. Its antigen is unknown. V dropped 8 bases and J dropped 3; count of bases not matched to a gene: 7. The CDR3 sequence is 14 residues long. The V gene's germline CDR1 is LGHDT and CDR2 YNNKEL (reference sequence). This entry belongs to a study of T cell responses to AZD1222 COVID-19 vaccine. Study-level findings and limits: A rise in Spike-specific TCR breadth and depth followed two AZD1222 doses. Donors were largely white British and mainly female; clonal diversity was possibly underestimated. Repertoire sampling happened only post peak T cell response.

The repertoire was sequenced with immunoSEQ multiplex PCR; TCRdb's copy has only in-frame clones and lacks some. Among some 140,000 clones listed, roughly 90% were seen once. The chain combines TRBV3-1 (or the pseudogene TRBV3-2) with TRBJ2-1; 7 nucleotides line up with TRBD1. The TCR sequence derives from an adult in good health. The material sequenced was peripheral blood, taken on day 0 of AZD1222 vaccination. The CDR3 nucleotides are TGTGCCAGCCGCGCCGGGACAGTCTACAATGAGCAGTTCTTC. This encodes CASRAGTVYNEQFF.